This TCR beta chain was recorded in a study of T cells in Graves' hyperthyroidism and ophthalmopathy. Overall study results and limits: Most clonotypes expanded in thyroid above 0.001 were likewise present in blood.

The table lists this clonotype with many counts. What it binds is not known. J was trimmed by 9 bases and V by 10 bases; bases with no gene match: 13. Germline V gene data show CDR1 as ENHRY and CDR2 as SYGVKD. The CDR3 loop spans 14 amino acids. RNA transcripts served as the template for amplifying TCR beta CDR3 regions. With the HTBI primer set, the TCR CDR3 went through a first round of RT-PCR. TCRdb re-called the multiplex PCR reads through MiXCR, storing one row per CDR3 protein. The table shows roughly 250,000 distinct CDR3 sequences, with approximately 21% occurring only once. The sequenced sample was blood. The TCR sequence derives from a man aged 25 to 45 with Graves' ophthalmopathy. The chain employs TRBV10-3 and TRBJ2-1; 9 positions agree with TRBD1. The CDR3 nucleotides are TGTGCCAGCAACCCGGGACAGGGATGGAGTGAGCAGTTCTTC. Translated: CASNPGQGWSEQFF.